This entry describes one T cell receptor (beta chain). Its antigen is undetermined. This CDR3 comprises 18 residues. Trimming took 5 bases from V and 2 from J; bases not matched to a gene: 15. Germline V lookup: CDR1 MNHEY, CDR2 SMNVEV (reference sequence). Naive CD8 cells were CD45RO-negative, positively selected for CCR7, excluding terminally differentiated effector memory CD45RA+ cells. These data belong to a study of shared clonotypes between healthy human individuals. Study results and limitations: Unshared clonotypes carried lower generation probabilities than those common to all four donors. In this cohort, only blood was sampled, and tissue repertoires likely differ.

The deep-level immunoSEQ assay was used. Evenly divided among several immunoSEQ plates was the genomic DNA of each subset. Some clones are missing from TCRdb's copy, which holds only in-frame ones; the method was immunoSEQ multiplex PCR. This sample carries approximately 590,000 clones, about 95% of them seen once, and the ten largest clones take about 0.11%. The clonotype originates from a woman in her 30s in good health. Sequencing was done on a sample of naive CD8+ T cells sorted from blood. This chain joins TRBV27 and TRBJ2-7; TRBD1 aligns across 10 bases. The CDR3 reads CASSPAGQGLEPPYEQYF. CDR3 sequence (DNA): TGTGCCAGCAGTCCCGCGGGACAGGGGCTAGAACCCCCCTACGAGCAGTACTTC.